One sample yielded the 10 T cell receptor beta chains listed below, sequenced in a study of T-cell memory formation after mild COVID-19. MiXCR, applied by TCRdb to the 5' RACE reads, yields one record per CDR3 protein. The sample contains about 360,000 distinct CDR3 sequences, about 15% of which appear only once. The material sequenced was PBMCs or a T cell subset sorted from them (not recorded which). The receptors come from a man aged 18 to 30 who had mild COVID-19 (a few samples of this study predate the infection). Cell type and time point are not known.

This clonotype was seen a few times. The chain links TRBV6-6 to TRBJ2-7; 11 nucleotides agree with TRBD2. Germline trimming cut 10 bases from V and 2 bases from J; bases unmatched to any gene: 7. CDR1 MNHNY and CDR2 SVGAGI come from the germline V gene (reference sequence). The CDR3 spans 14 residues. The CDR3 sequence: CATKGLAGPYEQYV. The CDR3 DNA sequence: TGTGCCACGAAAGGACTAGCGGGCCCCTACGAGCAGTACGTC.

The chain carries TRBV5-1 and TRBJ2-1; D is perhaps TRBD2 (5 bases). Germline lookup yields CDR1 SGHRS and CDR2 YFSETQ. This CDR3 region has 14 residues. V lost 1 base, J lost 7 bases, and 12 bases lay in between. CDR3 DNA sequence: TGCGCCAGCAGCTTGAATCTTAGAGGGAATGAGCAGTTCTTC. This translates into CASSLNLRGNEQFF. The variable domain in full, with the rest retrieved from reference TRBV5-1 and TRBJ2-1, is KAGVTQTPRYLIKTRGQQVTLSCSPISGHRSVSWYQQTPGQGLQFLFEYFSETQRNKGNFPGRFSGRQFSNSRSEMNVSTLELGDSALYLCASSLNLRGNEQFFGPGTRLTVL.

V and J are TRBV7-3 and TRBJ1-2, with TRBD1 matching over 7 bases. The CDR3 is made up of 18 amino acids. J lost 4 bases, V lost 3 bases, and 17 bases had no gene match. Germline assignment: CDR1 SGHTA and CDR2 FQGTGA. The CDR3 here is CASSFHTGAQVLGYGYTF. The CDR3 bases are TGTGCCAGCAGCTTCCATACAGGGGCGCAGGTATTGGGCTATGGCTACACCTTC.

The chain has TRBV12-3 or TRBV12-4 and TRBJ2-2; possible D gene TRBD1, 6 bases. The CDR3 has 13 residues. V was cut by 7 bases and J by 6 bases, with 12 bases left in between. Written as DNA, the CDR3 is TGTGCCAGCATCTACAGGGCCCCCGGGGAGCTGTTTTTT. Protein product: CASIYRAPGELFF.

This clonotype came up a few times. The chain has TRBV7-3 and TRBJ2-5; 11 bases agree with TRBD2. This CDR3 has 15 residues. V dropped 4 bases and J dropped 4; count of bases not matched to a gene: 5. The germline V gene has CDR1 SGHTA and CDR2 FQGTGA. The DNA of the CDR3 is TGTGCCAGCAGCTCTAGCGGGGGGACGATAGAGACCCAGTACTTC. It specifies CASSSSGGTIETQYF. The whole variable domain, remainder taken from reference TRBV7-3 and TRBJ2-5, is GAGVSQTPSNKVTEKGKYVELRCDPISGHTALYWYRQSLGQGPEFLIYFQGTGAADDSGLPNDRFFAVRPEGSVSTLKIQRTERGDSAVYLCASSSSGGTIETQYFGPGTRLLVL.

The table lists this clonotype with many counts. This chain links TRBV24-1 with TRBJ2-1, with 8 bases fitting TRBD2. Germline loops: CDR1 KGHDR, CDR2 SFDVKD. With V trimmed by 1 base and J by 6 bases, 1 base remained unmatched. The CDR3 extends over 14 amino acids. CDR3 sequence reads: CATSDLGTSNEQFF. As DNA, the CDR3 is TGTGCCACCAGTGATTTAGGGACTAGCAATGAGCAGTTCTTC.

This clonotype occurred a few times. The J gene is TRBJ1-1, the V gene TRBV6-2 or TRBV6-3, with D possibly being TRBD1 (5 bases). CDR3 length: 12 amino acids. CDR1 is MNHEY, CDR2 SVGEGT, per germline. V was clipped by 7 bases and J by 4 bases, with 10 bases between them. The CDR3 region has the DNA TGTGCCAGCACCGTGGGGGTCACTGAAGCTTTCTTT. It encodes CASTVGVTEAFF.

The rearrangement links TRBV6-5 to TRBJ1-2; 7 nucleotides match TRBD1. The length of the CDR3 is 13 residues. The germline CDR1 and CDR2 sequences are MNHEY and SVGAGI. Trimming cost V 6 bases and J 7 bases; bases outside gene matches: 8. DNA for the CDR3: TGTGCCAGCAGGTTAACAGGGGCGCGTGGCTACACCTTC. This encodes CASRLTGARGYTF.

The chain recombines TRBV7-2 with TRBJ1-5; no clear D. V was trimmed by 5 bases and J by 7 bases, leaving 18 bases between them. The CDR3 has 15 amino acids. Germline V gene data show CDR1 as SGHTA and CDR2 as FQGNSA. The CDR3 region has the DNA TGTGCCAGCAGCCTTGAAGTTTGGGGTCGACAGCCCCAGCATTTT. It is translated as CASSLEVWGRQPQHF.

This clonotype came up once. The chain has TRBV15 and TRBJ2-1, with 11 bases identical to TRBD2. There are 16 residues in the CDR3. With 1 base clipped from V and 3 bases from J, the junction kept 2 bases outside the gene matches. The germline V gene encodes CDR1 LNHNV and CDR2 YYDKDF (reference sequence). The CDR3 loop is CATSRGLAGIYNEQFF. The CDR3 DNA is TGTGCCACCAGCAGAGGACTAGCGGGGATCTACAATGAGCAGTTCTTC.